The rows below give T cell receptor beta chains drawn from one sample of a study of breast tumors, draining lymph nodes, adjacent tissues. TCRdb reprocessed the multiplex PCR reads with MiXCR, giving one entry per CDR3 protein. The table records 120,000 to 150,000 distinct CDR3 sequences, approximately 32% of them present only once. The sample taken for sequencing was axillary lymph node tissue. The receptor source for this set is a female donor with breast cancer. Some clones in this sample may be carry-over from other donors' samples. Both conserved end residues are part of each CDR3. D genes are given only for firm matches. Some rows mark clone size as missing; the rest say once, few, many or name a class of expanded clone.

D gene: TRBD1
clone size: many
J gene: TRBJ2-1
V gene: TRBV7-8
CDR3 protein: CASSQSGTGGNEQFF
CDR3 DNA: TGTGCCAGCAGCCAATCCGGGACAGGGGGCAATGAGCAGTTCTTC

D gene: .
clone size: many
J gene: TRBJ1-2
V gene: TRBV20-1
CDR3 protein: CSATRGVYGYTF
CDR3 DNA: TGCAGTGCAACCAGGGGAGTCTATGGCTACACCTTC

D gene: .
clone size: many
J gene: TRBJ2-7
V gene: TRBV19
CDR3 protein: CASSGQGNRIPYEQYF
CDR3 DNA: TGTGCCAGTAGTGGCCAGGGAAATCGGATACCCTACGAGCAGTACTTC

D gene: .
clone size: .
J gene: TRBJ2-5
V gene: TRBV7-9
CDR3 protein: CASSFDAETQYF
CDR3 DNA: TGTGCCAGCAGCTTTGACGCAGAGACCCAGTACTTC

D gene: .
clone size: many
J gene: TRBJ2-6
V gene: TRBV5-5
CDR3 protein: CASDDGQFISGANVLTF
CDR3 DNA: TGTGCCAGCGATGATGGACAATTCATCTCTGGGGCCAACGTCCTGACTTTC

D gene: .
clone size: .
J gene: TRBJ1-3
V gene: TRBV20-1
CDR3 protein: CSARVNGNTTYF
CDR3 DNA: TGCAGTGCTAGAGTGAATGGAAACACCACATATTTT

D gene: TRBD2
clone size: medium-sized
J gene: TRBJ2-5
V gene: TRBV7-8
CDR3 protein: CASSLGTSDLRETQYF
CDR3 DNA: TGTGCCAGCAGCTTAGGAACTAGCGATTTAAGGGAGACCCAGTACTTC

D gene: .
clone size: once
J gene: TRBJ1-2
V gene: TRBV20-1
CDR3 protein: CSARVNPF
CDR3 DNA: TGCAGTGCTAGAGTGAACCCCTTC

D gene: TRBD1
clone size: .
J gene: TRBJ1-6
V gene: TRBV4-1
CDR3 protein: CASSHTGQGDSPLHF
CDR3 DNA: TGCGCCAGCAGCCACACCGGACAGGGGGATTCACCCCTCCACTTT

D gene: TRBD2
clone size: .
J gene: TRBJ2-7
V gene: TRBV5-4
CDR3 protein: CASSLVGAGGSEQYF
CDR3 DNA: TGTGCCAGCAGCTTGGTTGGGGCGGGGGGGAGCGAGCAGTACTTC

D gene: .
clone size: .
J gene: TRBJ1-5
V gene: TRBV5-1
CDR3 protein: CASSLGHEDHPQHF
CDR3 DNA: TGCGCCAGCAGCTTAGGGCATGAAGATCACCCCCAGCATTTT

D gene: .
clone size: many
J gene: TRBJ2-7
V gene: TRBV5-8
CDR3 protein: CASSLSDRPPYEQYF
CDR3 DNA: TGTGCCAGCAGCTTGAGTGACAGGCCCCCCTACGAGCAGTACTTC

D gene: .
clone size: many
J gene: TRBJ1-2
V gene: TRBV3-2
CDR3 protein: CASSQESGARYTF
CDR3 DNA: TGTGCCAGCAGCCAAGAGTCAGGAGCACGCTACACCTTC

D gene: .
clone size: many
J gene: TRBJ1-3
V gene: TRBV30
CDR3 protein: CACLDFGNTIYF
CDR3 DNA: TGTGCCTGCCTAGACTTTGGAAACACCATATATTTT

D gene: .
clone size: .
J gene: TRBJ2-1
V gene: TRBV6-1
CDR3 protein: CASSSRCRSYNEQFF
CDR3 DNA: TGTGCCAGCAGTTCACGGTGTCGCTCCTACAATGAGCAGTTCTTC

D gene: .
clone size: many
J gene: TRBJ1-2
V gene: TRBV9
CDR3 protein: CASSVAPVGDYGSTF
CDR3 DNA: TGTGCCAGCAGCGTAGCTCCGGTGGGGGACTATGGCTCCACCTTC

D gene: .
clone size: many
J gene: TRBJ1-5
V gene: TRBV4-1
CDR3 protein: CASSYGPTYSNQPQHF
CDR3 DNA: TGCGCCAGCAGCTACGGACCTACTTATAGCAATCAGCCCCAGCATTTT

D gene: .
clone size: many
J gene: TRBJ2-1
V gene: TRBV4-1
CDR3 protein: CASSQEFTVGYNEQFF
CDR3 DNA: TGCGCCAGCAGCCAAGAATTTACAGTCGGCTACAATGAGCAGTTCTTC

D gene: .
clone size: many
J gene: TRBJ2-2
V gene: TRBV20-1
CDR3 protein: CSARGNAGELFF
CDR3 DNA: TGCAGTGCTAGGGGCAATGCCGGGGAGCTGTTTTTT

D gene: .
clone size: many
J gene: TRBJ1-2
V gene: TRBV7-2
CDR3 protein: CASSLLSSGANYGYTF
CDR3 DNA: TGTGCCAGCAGCTTACTTTCGTCGGGAGCTAACTATGGCTACACCTTC

D gene: .
clone size: many
J gene: TRBJ2-1
V gene: TRBV19
CDR3 protein: CASSPPGRWEQFF
CDR3 DNA: TGTGCCAGTAGTCCCCCGGGCCGCTGGGAGCAGTTCTTC

D gene: .
clone size: .
J gene: TRBJ2-6
V gene: TRBV2
CDR3 protein: CASSKEGKGSGANVLTF
CDR3 DNA: TGTGCCAGCAGCAAAGAGGGGAAGGGCTCTGGGGCCAACGTCCTGACTTTC

D gene: .
clone size: many
J gene: TRBJ2-7
V gene: TRBV20-1
CDR3 protein: CSARVPTWDEQYF
CDR3 DNA: TGCAGTGCTAGGGTCCCCACCTGGGACGAGCAGTACTTC

D gene: .
clone size: many
J gene: TRBJ2-1
V gene: TRBV9
CDR3 protein: CASSLIQEAGQFF
CDR3 DNA: TGTGCCAGCAGCCTAATACAGGAAGCCGGGCAGTTCTTC

D gene: .
clone size: many
J gene: TRBJ2-1
V gene: TRBV3-1
CDR3 protein: CASSQAGSGRNEQFF
CDR3 DNA: TGTGCCAGCAGCCAAGCGGGTTCAGGTCGCAATGAGCAGTTCTTC

D gene: .
clone size: .
J gene: TRBJ2-5
V gene: TRBV12-3/TRBV12-4
CDR3 protein: CASRYSTRVNTGGETQYF
CDR3 DNA: TGTGCCAGCAGATATTCTACCAGGGTTAACACCGGGGGTGAGACCCAGTACTTC

D gene: TRBD1
clone size: .
J gene: TRBJ1-6
V gene: TRBV10-3
CDR3 protein: CAISGGTGSSPLHF
CDR3 DNA: TGTGCCATCAGTGGCGGGACAGGGTCATCACCCCTCCACTTT

D gene: .
clone size: many
J gene: TRBJ1-5
V gene: TRBV10-3
CDR3 protein: CAISDKEGPQHF
CDR3 DNA: TGTGCCATCAGTGACAAGGAGGGGCCCCAGCATTTT

D gene: .
clone size: many
J gene: TRBJ2-7
V gene: TRBV18
CDR3 protein: CASSPRTESYEQYF
CDR3 DNA: TGTGCCAGCTCACCAAGGACGGAATCCTACGAGCAGTACTTC

D gene: .
clone size: once
J gene: TRBJ1-3
V gene: TRBV10-3
CDR3 protein: CAIRPFGTLSGNTIYF
CDR3 DNA: TGTGCCATCAGACCTTTTGGAACGCTCTCTGGAAACACCATATATTTT

D gene: .
clone size: many
J gene: TRBJ1-4
V gene: TRBV28
CDR3 protein: CASRGHRGLELFF
CDR3 DNA: TGTGCCAGCCGCGGACACCGGGGGCTTGAACTGTTTTTT

D gene: TRBD2
clone size: many
J gene: TRBJ2-5
V gene: TRBV7-9
CDR3 protein: CASSLFPGGRETQYF
CDR3 DNA: TGTGCCAGCAGCTTATTTCCGGGGGGAAGGGAGACCCAGTACTTC

D gene: .
clone size: many
J gene: TRBJ2-2
V gene: TRBV10-3
CDR3 protein: CAIRAQSQLVTGELFF
CDR3 DNA: TGTGCCATCAGGGCCCAATCCCAGCTAGTAACCGGGGAGCTGTTTTTT

D gene: .
clone size: few
J gene: TRBJ1-1
V gene: TRBV7-3
CDR3 protein: CASSRSGVSTEAFF
CDR3 DNA: TGTGCCAGCAGCCGATCAGGGGTCAGCACTGAAGCTTTCTTT

D gene: .
clone size: .
J gene: TRBJ2-1
V gene: TRBV12-1
CDR3 protein: CASSCYEPYSEQFF
CDR3 DNA: TGTGCCAGCAGCTGCTACGAGCCATACAGTGAGCAGTTCTTC

D gene: TRBD1
clone size: .
J gene: TRBJ1-2
V gene: TRBV2
CDR3 protein: CASSTPSGGNIYGYTF
CDR3 DNA: TGTGCCAGCAGCACCCCGTCAGGGGGGAACATCTATGGCTACACCTTC

D gene: TRBD1
clone size: many
J gene: TRBJ2-2
V gene: TRBV6-1
CDR3 protein: CASSRTGSGELFF
CDR3 DNA: TGTGCCAGCAGTAGGACAGGGTCCGGGGAGCTGTTTTTT

D gene: .
clone size: many
J gene: TRBJ1-6
V gene: TRBV3-1
CDR3 protein: CASSRSGGNSPLHF
CDR3 DNA: TGTGCCAGCAGTAGATCCGGGGGCAATTCACCCCTCCACTTT

D gene: TRBD1
clone size: .
J gene: TRBJ1-5
V gene: TRBV6-2/TRBV6-3
CDR3 protein: CASSYPGGQDLTSNQPQHF
CDR3 DNA: TGTGCCAGCAGTTACCCCGGGGGACAGGACCTTACTAGCAATCAGCCCCAGCATTTT

D gene: .
clone size: many
J gene: TRBJ2-6
V gene: TRBV24-1
CDR3 protein: CATRASGANVLTF
CDR3 DNA: TGTGCCACCCGGGCCTCTGGGGCCAACGTCCTGACTTTC

D gene: .
clone size: many
J gene: TRBJ2-6
V gene: TRBV28
CDR3 protein: CASSLGYGANVLTF
CDR3 DNA: TGTGCCAGCAGTTTGGGGTATGGGGCCAACGTCCTGACTTTC

D gene: .
clone size: .
J gene: TRBJ1-5
V gene: TRBV20-1
CDR3 protein: CSARWQGDQPQHF
CDR3 DNA: TGCAGTGCTAGGTGGCAGGGTGATCAGCCCCAGCATTTT

D gene: .
clone size: .
J gene: TRBJ2-5
V gene: TRBV12-3/TRBV12-4
CDR3 protein: CASSLRGGAGETQYF
CDR3 DNA: TGTGCCAGCAGTTTAAGGGGTGGGGCGGGAGAGACCCAGTACTTC

D gene: .
clone size: many
J gene: TRBJ2-7
V gene: TRBV20-1
CDR3 protein: CSAMTGESSYEQYF
CDR3 DNA: TGCAGTGCCATGACGGGGGAGAGCTCCTACGAGCAGTACTTC

D gene: .
clone size: many
J gene: TRBJ2-5
V gene: TRBV6-1
CDR3 protein: CASSEEAGGGAETQYF
CDR3 DNA: TGTGCCAGCAGTGAAGAAGCGGGTGGGGGCGCGGAGACCCAGTACTTC